Below, 8 T cell receptor beta chains from the same sample are listed, as sequenced in a study of response to subunit inactivated influenza vaccine. TCRdb itself ran the RT-PCR reads through MiXCR, one entry per CDR3 protein. The sample carries approximately 170,000 distinct CDR3 sequences, around an eighth recorded once. The sequencing used CD8+ T cells sorted from PBMCs, collected 5 to 6 days after vaccination. These receptors all come from a man aged 45-60 years who received an inactivated influenza vaccine.

This clonotype was seen only a few times. In nucleotides, the CDR3 is TGTGCCAGCAGCGACCGCCCTAGCGGGAGGGCACTCTTGAACACCGGGGAGCTGTTTTTT. The encoded protein is CASSDRPSGRALLNTGELFF. The chain has TRBV11-1 and TRBJ2-2; 12 nucleotides match TRBD2. V dropped 5 bases and J dropped 1; count of bases not matched to a gene: 14. Germline V gene lookup returns CDR1 SGHAT and CDR2 FQDESV (reference sequence). The CDR3 runs 20 residues.

This chain links TRBV4-2 with TRBJ2-7; 13 nucleotides match TRBD2. Germline CDR1 and CDR2: LGHNA and YNFKEQ. With V trimmed by 0 bases and J by 4 bases, 6 bases remained unmatched. This CDR3 contains 17 residues. CDR3 amino acids: CASSQEGLAGVYYEQYF. In DNA form, the CDR3 reads TGTGCCAGCAGCCAAGAAGGACTAGCGGGAGTGTATTACGAGCAGTACTTC.

This clonotype was counted between two and nine times. The chain links TRBV27 to TRBJ1-4; D remains ambiguous. The CDR3 totals 14 residues. CDR1 is MNHEY, CDR2 SMNVEV, per germline (reference sequence). The V and J ends lost 0 bases and 11 bases respectively, with 13 bases between them. This chain's CDR3 is CASSLSTPAGKLFF. As DNA, the CDR3 is TGTGCCAGCAGTTTATCTACCCCAGCAGGCAAACTGTTTTTT.

The J gene is TRBJ2-1, the V gene TRBV30, with 7 bases aligning to TRBD1. The germline V gene has CDR1 GTSNPN and CDR2 SVGIG (reference sequence). V was clipped by 3 bases and J by 5 bases; unmatched bases: 10. This CDR3 spans 15 amino acids. The chain's CDR3 is CAWSEQRGQNNEQFF. The CDR3 DNA is TGTGCCTGGAGCGAACAAAGGGGACAGAACAATGAGCAGTTCTTC.

This clonotype was seen at least ten times. V is TRBV12-3 or TRBV12-4 and J is TRBJ2-7, with 14 bases fitting TRBD2. This CDR3 has 16 residues. The J segment lost 0 bases and the V segment lost 3 bases, leaving 1 base of the junction unmatched. The CDR3 DNA sequence: TGTGCCAGCAGTTTGGGACTAGCGGGGGACTCCTACGAGCAGTACTTC. Protein: CASSLGLAGDSYEQYF.

This clonotype has more than one count but fewer than ten. This chain's CDR3 is CSAPGTGGSPLHF. DNA of the CDR3: TGCAGTGCCCCCGGGACAGGGGGGTCACCCCTCCACTTT. The chain uses TRBV20-1 and TRBJ1-6; 11 nucleotides agree with TRBD1. The CDR3 sequence is 13 residues long. CDR1 DFQATT and CDR2 SNEGSKA come from the germline V gene (reference sequence). V was clipped by 6 bases and J by 10 bases; unmatched bases: 5.

There are a few counts of this clonotype. The V call is TRBV29-1, the J call TRBJ1-1, with 7 bases that match TRBD1. V lost 6 bases to trimming and J lost 6 bases; unmatched junction nucleotides: 4. The germline gives CDR1 SQVTM, CDR2 ANQGSEA. This CDR3 contains 11 residues. This CDR3 reads CSVPGGSEAFF. CDR3 bases: TGCAGCGTCCCAGGGGGATCTGAAGCTTTCTTT.

This clonotype came up many times. The chain joins TRBV14 to TRBJ2-4; D possibly uses TRBD1 or TRBD2 (5 bases each). In germline, CDR1 is SGHDN, CDR2 FVKESK. The V and J ends lost 0 bases and 0 bases respectively, with 9 bases between them. The CDR3 has 16 amino acids. The CDR3 DNA reads as TGTGCCAGCAGCCAAGATAGGGACCTAGCCAAAAACATTCAGTACTTC. Amino acids: CASSQDRDLAKNIQYF.